These 15 T cell receptor beta chains were all obtained from the same sample, sequenced in a study of blood T cell repertoires in COVID-19. Data came from immunoSEQ multiplex PCR; TCRdb stores just in-frame clones and leaves some out. The sample has roughly 240,000 clones, 65% to 90% seen once; the top ten hold 4% to 6%. Sequencing was performed on peripheral blood. Receptor source: a man aged 45-65 years with COVID-19, enrolled during active disease.

This clone was observed at least ten times. Other nucleotide sequences from this sample produce the same CDR3. V is TRBV20-1 and J is TRBJ1-2, with no clear D. This CDR3 is 11 amino acids long. V was trimmed by 3 bases and J by 3 bases, leaving 5 bases between them. Germline V gene lookup returns CDR1 DFQATT and CDR2 SNEGSKA (reference sequence). The DNA for the CDR3 is TGCAGTGCTAGCGGGGACTATGGCTACACCTTC. Amino acids: CSASGDYGYTF.

This clone was picked up one time. V usage is TRBV5-1 and J usage is TRBJ2-7, with 11 bases matching TRBD2. Germline trimming cut 3 bases from V and 1 base from J; bases unmatched to any gene: 9. Germline loops: CDR1 SGHRS, CDR2 YFSETQ. This CDR3 spans 17 amino acids. CDR3 in amino acids: CASSSTPTSGGSYEQYF. The CDR3, as DNA: TGCGCCAGCAGCTCGACACCCACTAGCGGGGGTTCCTACGAGCAGTACTTC.

The chain joins TRBV18 to TRBJ2-7; no reliable D call. The V end lost 2 bases, the J end lost 3 bases, and 8 bases lay between the germline ends. This CDR3 contains 13 residues. CDR1 KGHSH and CDR2 LQKENI come from the germline V gene. The CDR3 region has the DNA TGTGCCAGCTCACCAGACTCGAACTACGAGCAGTACTTC. Its translation is CASSPDSNYEQYF. Variable domain in full (rest from reference TRBV18 and TRBJ2-7): NAGVMQNPRHLVRRRGQEARLRCSPMKGHSHVYWYRQLPEEGLKFMVYLQKENIIDESGMPKERFSAEFPKEGPSILRIQQVVRGDSAAYFCASSPDSNYEQYFGPGTRLTVT.

The chain couples TRBV11-2 to TRBJ1-1; 9 nucleotides match TRBD1. The junction had 11 bases not matched to a gene; V was cut back by 5 bases and J by 1 base. The CDR3 is 17 amino acids. Germline values: CDR1 SGHAT, CDR2 FQNNGV. Here the CDR3 reads CASSRHRGRVSNTEAFF. The CDR3 DNA follows: TGTGCCAGCAGCCGCCACAGGGGGCGCGTGTCGAACACTGAAGCTTTCTTT.

The CDR3 sequence: CASNTDGDSFNEQFF. CDR3 bases: TGTGCCAGCAACACCGACGGGGACAGTTTCAATGAGCAGTTCTTC. The rearrangement uses TRBV7-6 and TRBJ2-1, with 7 bases matching TRBD1. CDR1 SGHVS and CDR2 FNYEAQ come from the germline V gene. The CDR3 has 15 residues. The V and J ends lost 7 bases and 6 bases, in that order; junction bases with no gene match: 12.

The V and J genes are TRBV6-6 and TRBJ1-1, with unresolved D. This CDR3 spans 16 amino acids. Germline-derived CDR1 and CDR2 are MNHNY and SVGAGI (reference sequence). The V end was cut by 8 bases, the J end by 1 base, with 20 bases between. CDR3 bases: TGTGCCAGCCGTACGCCTTCGGGGATCCAGAACACTGAAGCTTTCTTT. Its protein is CASRTPSGIQNTEAFF.

The chain has TRBV2 and TRBJ2-5; 7 nucleotides align to TRBD1. The V and J ends lost 6 bases and 4 bases, in that order; junction bases with no gene match: 17. The CDR3 is made up of 17 amino acids. Germline CDR1 and CDR2: SNHLY and FYNNEI. The CDR3 coding sequence is TGTGCCAGCAGCCCACGGGCAGGGGGAACCTCCATAGAGACCCAGTACTTC. Protein product: CASSPRAGGTSIETQYF.

The chain has TRBV2 and TRBJ1-4; 7 bases line up with TRBD1. Germline CDR1 and CDR2: SNHLY and FYNNEI. V trimming: 6 bases; J trimming: 0 bases; junction bases outside the gene matches: 16. This CDR3 comprises 19 residues. As DNA, the CDR3 is TGTGCCAGCAGCTGGGCGTGGAGAGGGGGCTTTGCAACTAATGAAAAACTGTTTTTT. It codes for CASSWAWRGGFATNEKLFF.

In its sample, this clone was seen once. This rearrangement joins TRBV5-4 to TRBJ2-6; 8 bases are a match to TRBD1. Germline lookup yields CDR1 SGHNT and CDR2 YYREEE (reference sequence). CDR3 length: 15 residues. V dropped 4 bases and J dropped 2; count of bases not matched to a gene: 2. The CDR3 loop is CASSPGGAGANVLTF. CDR3 nucleotide sequence: TGTGCCAGCAGCCCAGGGGGCGCTGGGGCCAACGTCCTGACTTTC.

This clone was picked up a small number of times. This sequence joins TRBV7-2 and TRBJ2-7; tentatively, D is TRBD1 (5 bases). CDR1 is SGHTA and CDR2 is FQGNSA in the germline V gene. This CDR3 spans 14 amino acids. Trimming stripped 8 bases from V and 4 bases from J, with 18 bases between. CDR3 nucleotides: TGTGCCAGCGGCCCCCCCCAGGGCGGTTACGAGCAGTACTTC. Amino acids: CASGPPQGGYEQYF.

The chain joins TRBV3-1 (or the pseudogene TRBV3-2) to TRBJ1-6; the D is unclear. Germline V gene sequence: CDR1 LGHDT, CDR2 YNNKEL (reference sequence). The CDR3 contains 14 residues. Trimming removed 4 bases at V and 6 bases at J, with 10 bases between. CDR3 sequence: CASSRFSGNSPLHF. CDR3 DNA sequence: TGTGCCAGCAGCCGCTTCTCCGGTAATTCACCCCTCCACTTT.

The chain recombines TRBV5-4 with TRBJ2-1, with TRBD2 identical over 9 bases. Germline lookup yields CDR1 SGHNT and CDR2 YYREEE (reference sequence). The CDR3 runs 15 residues. Trimming took 1 base from V and 12 from J; bases not matched to a gene: 11. CDR3 in amino acids: CASSLSWGSAGGQFF. For the CDR3, the DNA is TGTGCCAGCAGCTTGTCCTGGGGTTCAGCGGGGGGGCAGTTCTTC.

This sequence joins TRBV3-1 (or the pseudogene TRBV3-2) and TRBJ2-7, with 7 bases identical to TRBD2. The CDR3 spans 13 residues. Germline loops: CDR1 LGHDT, CDR2 YNNKEL (reference sequence). V shed 1 base and J 10 bases; nucleotides not matched to a gene: 7. DNA of the CDR3: TGTGCCAGCAGCCAAGGGGCTAGCGGAGCACAGTACTTC. The encoded protein is CASSQGASGAQYF.

The rearrangement joins TRBV5-6 to TRBJ1-1; 9 bases match TRBD1. Trimming at V came to 4 bases and at J to 7 bases, leaving 2 bases not matched to a gene. Germline CDR1 reads SGHDT; CDR2 reads YYEEEE. The length of the CDR3 is 12 residues. CDR3 region: CASSLGQGEAFF. In DNA, the CDR3 is TGTGCCAGCAGCCTGGGACAGGGTGAAGCTTTCTTT.

The chain recombines TRBV9 with TRBJ1-2; D is undetermined. With 3 bases removed from V and 4 bases from J, the gap between germline ends came to 13 bases. This CDR3 is built from 14 residues. Looked up from germline, CDR1 is SGDLS and CDR2 is YYNGEE. CDR3 in amino acids: CASSASGRGYGYTF. In nucleotides, the CDR3 is TGTGCCAGCAGCGCGAGCGGGAGAGGCTATGGCTACACCTTC.